Sequencing of this T cell receptor (beta chain) was carried out in a study of OX40 agonist ivuxolimab in advanced cancers. Study summary: Treatment of patients was with ivuxolimab, an agonistic anti-OX40 (CD134) antibody. Dosing consisted of intravenous ivuxolimab at 0.01 to 10 mg/kg every 2 weeks. Overall study results and limits: At 0.1 to 3.0 mg/kg and by week 6, clonal expansion occurred in CD4+ and CD8+ blood T cells. Among expanded peripheral T cells, antigen specificity went undetermined.

Concerning this clone itself: Its target is unknown.

Assay used: immunoSEQ multiplex PCR; TCRdb lists only in-frame clones, some missing. The sample lists about 31,000 clones; about 89% were seen once. The sample was CD4+ or CD8+ T cells sorted from blood, taken in a trial of the OX40 agonist ivuxolimab. This TCR was recovered from an adult with an advanced solid tumor such as melanoma, head and neck, liver or kidney cancer.

CDR3 loop: CASRRTLNTEAFF. CDR3 DNA sequence: TGTGCCAGCAGGAGGACACTGAACACTGAAGCTTTCTTT. The rearrangement joins TRBV6-4 to TRBJ1-1; possibly TRBD1 for D (5 bases). The germline V gene encodes CDR1 MRHNA and CDR2 SNTAGT. The CDR3 runs 13 residues. Trimming removed 6 bases from V and 0 bases from J, with 8 bases in between.